The 24 T cell receptor beta chains below were found in one sample sequenced in a study of cytomegalovirus exposure and HLA in healthy donors. 60 Vbeta and 13 Jbeta primers were used in PCR. This table comes from immunoSEQ multiplex PCR, and its TCRdb copy is limited to in-frame clones, with some not included. The profile covers tens of thousands of clones, with over 60% appearing a single time and around 0.96% taken by the ten largest. Sequenced input: PBMCs. The receptor source for this set is a male donor in good health and CMV-seronegative.

The V call is TRBV29-1, the J call TRBJ2-5, with TRBD2 as a possible D gene (6 bases). The V gene's germline CDR1 is SQVTM and CDR2 ANQGSEA. Trimming took off 6 bases at V and 5 bases at J, with 19 bases between the two ends. The CDR3 has 14 amino acids. CDR3 sequence (DNA): TGCAGCGTCCTAACAACGGCGGGGACCGAGACCCAGTACTTC. It translates to CSVLTTAGTETQYF.

The chain carries TRBV5-3 and TRBJ2-3, with 15 positions matching TRBD2. TRBV5-3 is filed as an ORF, its function uncertain. The trim removed 4 bases at V and 3 bases at J, leaving 15 bases unmatched. CDR3 size: 20 residues. CDR3 residues: CARSRTSGLAGGASTDTQYF. Written as DNA, the CDR3 is TGTGCCAGAAGCCGTACCTCTGGACTAGCGGGGGGGGCTAGTACAGATACGCAGTATTTT.

The chain has TRBV6-1 and TRBJ2-7, with D tentatively TRBD1 (6 bases). This CDR3 has 15 residues. V gave up 4 bases and J gave up 0 bases, with 13 bases separating them. The germline gives CDR1 MNHNS, CDR2 SASEGT. The CDR3 DNA follows: TGTGCCAGCAGTGGCCAGACAGGACCCTCCTACGAGCAGTACTTC. Amino acid sequence: CASSGQTGPSYEQYF.

DNA of the CDR3: TGCGCCAGCAGCCAAGATCCCCCAGGGGCCTACCAAGAGACCCAGTACTTC. Translated, it gives CASSQDPPGAYQETQYF. The chain combines TRBV4-3 with TRBJ2-5; D might be TRBD1 (6 bases). Germline V gene sequence: CDR1 LGHNA, CDR2 YSLEER. V gave up 0 bases and J gave up 0 bases, with 14 bases separating them. The CDR3 sequence is 17 residues long.

This chain links TRBV28 with TRBJ2-7; 8 bases line up with TRBD1. Germline CDR1 and CDR2: MDHEN and SYDVKM. The CDR3 consists of 16 residues. V gave up 4 bases and J gave up 4 bases; unmatched junction bases: 12. CDR3 in DNA: TGTGCCAGCAGTTCTCCCGGACAGGGAAGAAAATACGAGCAGTACTTC. Translated, it gives CASSSPGQGRKYEQYF.

This clone was detected only a few times. J is TRBJ2-1 and V is TRBV7-2, with 12 bases fitting TRBD2. Losses at the gene ends were 6 bases for V and 6 bases for J; bases not matched to a gene: 9. The length of the CDR3 is 16 residues. CDR1 and CDR2 from the germline V gene are SGHTA and FQGNSA. The CDR3 nucleotides are TGTGCCAGCAGACACCTAGCGGGGGGGCCAGGCAATGAGCAGTTCTTC. Its translation: CASRHLAGGPGNEQFF.

This chain connects TRBV4-1 to TRBJ2-1, with a possible D match to TRBD1 (6 bases). V was shortened by 6 bases and J by 8 bases, with 11 bases between the two germline ends. Germline V gene data show CDR1 as MGHRA and CDR2 as YSYEKL. The CDR3 has 12 amino acids. CDR3 loop: CASSNRVHEQFF. The CDR3 bases are TGCGCCAGCAGTAACAGGGTACATGAGCAGTTCTTC.

Of note for this clone: Different DNA sequences within this sample yield the same CDR3. The V gene is TRBV9, the J gene TRBJ2-3; TRBD2 agrees at 12 bases. The CDR3 runs 15 residues. The V gene's germline CDR1 is SGDLS and CDR2 YYNGEE. Unmatched junction bases numbered 2, after V lost 2 bases and J lost 4 bases. CDR3 DNA: TGTGCCAGCAGCGTGCGACTAGCGGGAGCAGATACGCAGTATTTT. Translating gives CASSVRLAGADTQYF. The whole variable domain, remainder taken from reference TRBV9 and TRBJ2-3, is DSGVTQTPKHLITATGQRVTLRCSPRSGDLSVYWYQQSLDQGLQFLIQYYNGEERAKGNILERFSAQQFPDLHSELNLSSLELGDSALYFCASSVRLAGADTQYFGPGTRLTVL.

V usage is TRBV29-1 and J usage is TRBJ1-4, with a possible D match to TRBD1 (6 bases). This CDR3 has 12 residues. V was trimmed by 3 bases and J by 8 bases, leaving 10 bases between them. CDR1 SQVTM and CDR2 ANQGSEA come from the germline V gene. The CDR3 reads CSVETGSEKLFF. CDR3 nucleotide sequence: TGCAGCGTTGAGACAGGCAGCGAAAAACTGTTTTTT.

The chain uses TRBV5-4 and TRBJ2-7; D perhaps matches TRBD2 (6 bases). The CDR3 contains 14 residues. V lost 0 bases and J lost 3, with 10 bases in between. In germline, CDR1 is SGHNT, CDR2 YYREEE (reference sequence). In DNA form, the CDR3 reads TGTGCCAGCAGCTTGGCGGGAGCGGTCTACGAGCAGTACTTC. Translating it yields CASSLAGAVYEQYF. Together with reference TRBV5-4 and TRBJ2-7, the CDR3 gives the full variable domain: ETGVTQSPTHLIKTRGQQVTLRCSSQSGHNTVSWYQQALGQGPQFIFQYYREEENGRGNFPPRFSGLQFPNYSSELNVNALELDDSALYLCASSLAGAVYEQYFGPGTRLTVT.

This clone has just one count. CDR3 sequence reads: CASSVKLGSGRTQYF. The CDR3 DNA reads as TGTGCCAGCAGTGTTAAGTTAGGAAGCGGGCGGACCCAGTACTTC. This rearrangement joins TRBV2 to TRBJ2-5, with D tentatively TRBD2 (6 bases). Per the germline V gene, CDR1 is SNHLY and CDR2 is FYNNEI. V shed 4 bases and J shed 7 bases, with 19 bases lying between them. The CDR3 totals 15 residues.

The rearrangement links TRBV2 to TRBJ2-3; a possible D gene is TRBD2 (5 bases). The V gene's germline CDR1 is SNHLY and CDR2 FYNNEI. Trimming removed 8 bases from V and 3 bases from J, with 9 bases in between. The CDR3 extends over 12 amino acids. The CDR3 coding sequence is TGTGCCAGCGGACTTGTGACAGATACGCAGTATTTT. Residues: CASGLVTDTQYF.

The V gene is TRBV6-1, the J gene TRBJ2-7; D is ambiguous. Germline loops: CDR1 MNHNS, CDR2 SASEGT. The CDR3 sequence is 13 residues long. Between the trimmed V and J ends, which lost 5 bases and 1 base, there was a span of 9 bases. The CDR3 region is CASSLRSSYEQYF. The CDR3 DNA reads as TGTGCCAGCAGTCTCCGGTCTTCCTACGAGCAGTACTTC.

The sample holds a few counts of this clone. The chain is built from TRBV5-1 and TRBJ1-3; 10 positions match TRBD1. Looked up from germline, CDR1 is SGHRS and CDR2 is YFSETQ. J gave up 3 bases and V 2 bases, and 5 bases lay outside the gene matches. The CDR3 runs to 16 residues. The CDR3 sequence is CASSLSGTGVGNTIYF. DNA for the CDR3: TGCGCCAGCAGCTTATCCGGGACAGGGGTTGGAAACACCATATATTTT.

The J gene is TRBJ2-7, the V gene TRBV7-9, with D uncertain. The CDR3 is 14 residues long. The V gene's germline CDR1 is SEHNR and CDR2 FQNEAQ (reference sequence). V was cut by 2 bases and J by 1 base, with 9 bases left in between. For the CDR3, the DNA is TGTGCCAGCAGCTTAATGGCAGGTTCCTACGAGCAGTACTTC. This sequence encodes CASSLMAGSYEQYF.

The chain couples TRBV19 to TRBJ1-1, with 9 bases matching TRBD1. CDR3 length: 13 residues. The V segment lost 7 bases and the J segment 5 bases; nucleotides outside the gene matches: 5. Per germline, CDR1 LNHDA and CDR2 SQIVND (reference sequence). Here the CDR3 reads CASKHRGRTEAFF. The CDR3 bases are TGTGCCAGTAAGCACAGGGGGCGGACTGAAGCTTTCTTT.

V gene TRBV5-1 combines with J gene TRBJ1-2; 11 positions agree with TRBD1. The V gene end was trimmed by 4 bases and the J gene end by 8 bases; junction bases not matched to a gene: 7. CDR3 length: 14 amino acids. Germline values: CDR1 SGHRS, CDR2 YFSETQ. CDR3 residues: CASSPGQGAWGYTF. In DNA form, the CDR3 reads TGCGCCAGCAGCCCAGGACAGGGGGCATGGGGCTACACCTTC.

V gene TRBV30 combines with J gene TRBJ2-5; no reliable D call. Trimming removed 0 bases at V and 1 base at J, with 6 bases between. The V gene's germline CDR1 is GTSNPN and CDR2 SVGIG (reference sequence). CDR3 length: 13 amino acids. The CDR3 spells CAWSVHPQETQYF. CDR3 nucleotide sequence: TGTGCCTGGAGTGTACACCCCCAAGAGACCCAGTACTTC.

CDR3 protein: CASSQGIGGPLHF. The CDR3 nucleotides read TGCGCCAGCAGCCAAGGGATAGGAGGACCCCTCCACTTT. This sequence joins TRBV4-1 and TRBJ1-6; D call uncertain. This CDR3 spans 13 amino acids. Germline V gene sequence: CDR1 MGHRA, CDR2 YSYEKL. Trimming removed 1 base at V and 12 bases at J, with 10 bases between.

This chain connects TRBV2 to TRBJ2-1; 7 bases are shared with TRBD1. The CDR3 covers 14 residues. Germline CDR1 SNHLY, CDR2 FYNNEI. Losses at the gene ends were 4 bases for V and 6 bases for J; bases not matched to a gene: 6. As DNA, the CDR3 is TGTGCCAGCAGTGGACAGGGTTTCATCAATGAGCAGTTCTTC. This sequence encodes CASSGQGFINEQFF.

The genes are TRBV27 and TRBJ2-7; TRBD2 might be the D (6 bases). Per the germline V gene, CDR1 is MNHEY and CDR2 is SMNVEV (reference sequence). V was pared by 3 bases and J by 6 bases, with 15 bases between. The CDR3 is 14 residues long. CDR3 DNA: TGTGCCAGCAGTTTTAGTGGGGGGTTAAGCGAGCAGTACTTC. The encoded protein is CASSFSGGLSEQYF.

In its sample, this clone was seen once. The genes are TRBV27 and TRBJ2-1; weak D call: TRBD2 (5 bases). The length of the CDR3 is 15 residues. Per germline, CDR1 MNHEY and CDR2 SMNVEV (reference sequence). V was shortened by 4 bases and J by 7 bases, with 17 bases between the two germline ends. The CDR3 DNA reads TGTGCCAGCAGTTCCCCCGTGGCCCGGAGGAATGAGCAGTTCTTC. Amino acids: CASSSPVARRNEQFF.

The genes are TRBV5-5 and TRBJ2-7, with 8 bases lining up with TRBD1. The CDR3 totals 14 residues. V was clipped by 2 bases and J by 2 bases; unmatched bases: 3. The germline V gene has CDR1 SGHKS and CDR2 YYEKEE (reference sequence). CDR3 residues: CASSFRTGTYEQYF. The DNA of the CDR3 is TGTGCCAGCAGCTTTAGGACAGGGACCTACGAGCAGTACTTC.

In its sample, this clone was seen once. The germline gene is not matched at one end of the junction; a read error may be the cause. The rearrangement uses TRBV19 and TRBJ1-5; tentative D call: TRBD1 (6 bases). The CDR3 totals 14 residues. Germline V gene data show CDR1 as LNHDA and CDR2 as SQIVND (reference sequence). The chain's CDR3 is CASNIQGSNQPQHF. The CDR3 nucleotides read TGTGCCAGTAATATACAGGGTAGCAATCAGCCCCAGCATTTT.